The 32 T cell receptor beta chains presented below share a single source sample, sequenced in a study of technical replicates of blood from a few donors. Measured with immunoSEQ multiplex PCR; TCRdb has only the in-frame clones, and not every one. The sample contains about 69,000 clones, about 90% of which appear only once. The sample was PBMCs. Every receptor here comes from a human donor in good health. Some clones in this sample may be carry-over from other donors' samples.

The rearrangement joins TRBV23-1 to TRBJ1-1, with D perhaps TRBD1 (6 bases). TRBV23-1 is identified as an open reading frame with a role that is uncertain. CDR3 length: 15 residues. V was shortened by 2 bases and J by 6 bases, with 16 bases between the two germline ends. The CDR3 sequence is CASSQPKDRFAEAFF. CDR3 bases: TGCGCCAGCAGTCAACCGAAAGACAGGTTCGCTGAAGCTTTCTTT.

This clone occurred once. This chain joins TRBV7-2 and TRBJ2-3, with D tentatively TRBD1 (6 bases). The V gene's germline CDR1 is SGHTA and CDR2 FQGNSA. The CDR3 spans 13 residues. Trimming removed 5 bases at V and 2 bases at J, with 8 bases between. CDR3 residues: CASSPGDTDTQYF. The CDR3 DNA is TGTGCCAGCAGCCCAGGGGACACAGATACGCAGTATTTT.

This chain joins TRBV10-2 and TRBJ2-2; 9 nucleotides align to TRBD2. CDR3 length equals 19 residues. Germline V gene lookup returns CDR1 WSHSY and CDR2 SAAADI. V shed 0 bases and J 2 bases; nucleotides not matched to a gene: 10. This CDR3 reads CASSESPLAGWLNTGELFF. The DNA for the CDR3 is TGCGCCAGCAGTGAGTCGCCACTAGCGGGTTGGCTTAACACCGGGGAGCTGTTTTTT.

The chain couples TRBV18 to TRBJ2-3; 14 bases are a match to TRBD2. The CDR3 totals 19 residues. Germline trimming cut 2 bases from V and 1 base from J; bases unmatched to any gene: 8. Germline V lookup: CDR1 KGHSH, CDR2 LQKENI. CDR3 residues: CASSPSRTSGGPGTDTQYF. CDR3 nucleotide sequence: TGTGCCAGCTCACCATCTCGGACTAGCGGGGGGCCGGGCACAGATACGCAGTATTTT.

The chain combines TRBV15 with TRBJ1-5, with D hard to call. Germline V gene data show CDR1 as LNHNV and CDR2 as YYDKDF (reference sequence). The CDR3 covers 13 residues. V was shortened by 8 bases and J by 14 bases, with 22 bases between the two germline ends. The CDR3 bases are TGTGCCACCCCTGGTCCCTTTCGTGGCCAGAAGCATTTT. Amino acids: CATPGPFRGQKHF.

The rearrangement uses TRBV5-1 and TRBJ2-1; 10 nucleotides match TRBD2. J gave up 7 bases and V 0 bases, and 16 bases lay outside the gene matches. This CDR3 has 19 amino acids. Germline CDR1 is SGHRS and CDR2 is YFSETQ. CDR3 DNA: TGCGCCAGCAGCTTGGGTCTAGCGGGGGAGGGACACTTTAGGAATGAGCAGTTCTTC. As protein: CASSLGLAGEGHFRNEQFF.

V is TRBV7-7 and J is TRBJ2-1; 8 bases are shared with TRBD2. This CDR3 has 13 residues. The V segment lost 5 bases and the J segment 8 bases; nucleotides outside the gene matches: 5. Germline V gene lookup returns CDR1 SSHAT and CDR2 FNYEAQ (reference sequence). The CDR3 coding sequence is TGTGCCAGCAGCCCCGGACTAGCTGATGAGCAGTTCTTC. Its protein is CASSPGLADEQFF.

The chain couples TRBV5-1 to TRBJ2-5, with 15 bases fitting TRBD2. Germline-derived CDR1 and CDR2 are SGHRS and YFSETQ. This CDR3 has 18 residues. Trimming removed 4 bases from V and 1 base from J; junction bases left unmatched: 8. The CDR3: CASSPGLAGGSTQETQYF. The CDR3 DNA follows: TGCGCCAGCAGCCCGGGACTAGCGGGGGGCTCCACCCAAGAGACCCAGTACTTC.

This chain joins TRBV10-3 and TRBJ1-1; a possible D gene is TRBD1 (5 bases). From germline, CDR1 is ENHRY and CDR2 SYGVKD. Trimming pared 0 bases from V and 1 base from J, leaving 18 bases between. The CDR3 is 18 residues long. Written as DNA, the CDR3 is TGTGCCATCAGTGAGTCTTGGGGCTCTCGTGGCGCGAACACTGAAGCTTTCTTT. Translation: CAISESWGSRGANTEAFF.

This clone was detected only a few times. V is TRBV27 and J is TRBJ1-5; TRBD1 matches at 10 bases. The trim removed 6 bases at V and 5 bases at J, leaving 7 bases unmatched. In germline, CDR1 is MNHEY, CDR2 SMNVEV (reference sequence). The CDR3 runs 15 residues. DNA of the CDR3: TGTGCCAGCAGCTCCGACAGGGGGCTCGATCAGCCCCAGCATTTT. This codes for CASSSDRGLDQPQHF.

The chain joins TRBV7-2 to TRBJ2-1, with TRBD2 matching 11 bases. With V trimmed by 6 bases and J by 8 bases, 9 bases remained unmatched. CDR1 and CDR2 from the germline V gene are SGHTA and FQGNSA. The CDR3 covers 15 residues. The CDR3 bases are TGTGCCAGCAGACGGACTAGCGGGTCCCCCGATGAGCAGTTCTTC. Translating gives CASRRTSGSPDEQFF.

V gene TRBV7-6 combines with J gene TRBJ2-5, with TRBD1 matching over 8 bases. This CDR3 comprises 15 residues. Germline lookup yields CDR1 SGHVS and CDR2 FNYEAQ. V lost 2 bases to trimming and J lost 4 bases; unmatched junction nucleotides: 6. CDR3 DNA: TGTGCCAGCAGCTTAACCCCAGGGGGCGCAGAGACCCAGTACTTC. This codes for CASSLTPGGAETQYF. The full variable domain, its missing parts supplied by reference TRBV7-6 and TRBJ2-5, is GAGVSQSPRYKVTKRGQDVALRCDPISGHVSLYWYRQALGQGPEFLTYFNYEAQQDKSGLPNDRFSAERPEGSISTLTIQRTEQRDSAMYRCASSLTPGGAETQYFGPGTRLLVL.

The chain couples TRBV19 to TRBJ2-2, with unresolved D. Germline V gene sequence: CDR1 LNHDA, CDR2 SQIVND (reference sequence). The CDR3 sequence is 13 residues long. Trimming removed 5 bases at V and 6 bases at J, with 10 bases between. In DNA form, the CDR3 reads TGTGCCAGTAGTCCTCAAGCGTCCGGGGAGCTGTTTTTT. Protein: CASSPQASGELFF.

The V and J genes are TRBV4-1 and TRBJ1-3, with TRBD1 matching over 8 bases. CDR3 size: 17 residues. The V and J ends lost 0 bases and 6 bases, in that order; junction bases with no gene match: 10. Germline CDR1 reads MGHRA; CDR2 reads YSYEKL. The CDR3 nucleotides read TGCGCCAGCAGCCAAGAACGAGGCAGGGGGCTGAAAAACACCATATATTTT. It yields the protein CASSQERGRGLKNTIYF.

This chain connects TRBV29-1 to TRBJ2-7; maybe TRBD1 (5 bases). Germline V gene lookup returns CDR1 SQVTM and CDR2 ANQGSEA. The CDR3 is 12 residues long. V lost 3 bases and J lost 2, with 8 bases in between. The CDR3 loop is CSVEMTAYEQYF. The CDR3 DNA follows: TGCAGCGTTGAGATGACAGCCTACGAGCAGTACTTC.

In DNA, the CDR3 is TGCAGTGCTACCACGGGGGGAGGCTACACCTTC. Its translation is CSATTGGGYTF. The chain uses TRBV20-1 and TRBJ1-2; a possible D gene is TRBD1 (5 bases). The V and J ends lost 4 bases and 8 bases respectively, with 11 bases between them. The length of the CDR3 is 11 residues. Germline CDR1 is DFQATT and CDR2 is SNEGSKA (reference sequence).

V gene TRBV14 combines with J gene TRBJ2-3; D call uncertain. Germline V lookup: CDR1 SGHDN, CDR2 FVKESK. CDR3 size: 16 residues. With 5 bases removed from V and 0 bases from J, the gap between germline ends came to 15 bases. This CDR3 reads CASSYRRLTSTDTQYF. The CDR3 nucleotides read TGTGCCAGCAGCTACCGCCGGTTAACTAGCACAGATACGCAGTATTTT.

J is TRBJ2-1 and V is TRBV9, with D perhaps TRBD2 (5 bases). The CDR3 runs 15 residues. The ends were cut back, 0 bases at V and 3 bases at J, with 10 bases in the middle. Germline V gives CDR1 SGDLS, CDR2 YYNGEE. In DNA form, the CDR3 reads TGTGCCAGCAGCGTAGCGGGTGAGGGCTACAATGAGCAGTTCTTC. This codes for CASSVAGEGYNEQFF.

V usage is TRBV13 and J usage is TRBJ2-2, with 10 bases matching TRBD2. The germline gives CDR1 PRHDT, CDR2 FYEKMQ (reference sequence). The CDR3 loop spans 18 amino acids. V trimming: 5 bases; J trimming: 5 bases; junction bases outside the gene matches: 14. The CDR3 is CASSPLPPSGSSTGELFF. CDR3 sequence (DNA): TGTGCCAGCAGCCCCCTCCCCCCTAGCGGGAGCAGTACCGGGGAGCTGTTTTTT.

The chain has TRBV2 and TRBJ2-3; TRBD2 is a possible D gene (5 bases). The CDR3 length is 15 residues. Deletions cut 6 bases from V and 8 bases from J, with 21 bases between. Germline V CDR1 and CDR2: SNHLY, FYNNEI. The DNA of the CDR3 is TGTGCCAGCAGCGACTCGGCTTTTCTGGGGAGTACGCAGTATTTT. Amino acids: CASSDSAFLGSTQYF.

The J gene is TRBJ2-1, the V gene TRBV6-4, with 11 nucleotides matching TRBD2. Looked up from germline, CDR1 is MRHNA and CDR2 is SNTAGT. This CDR3 comprises 15 residues. V gave up 3 bases and J gave up 5 bases; unmatched junction bases: 3. As DNA, the CDR3 is TGTGCCAGCAGTGAGTTAGCGGGGGGGAACAATGAGCAGTTCTTC. As protein: CASSELAGGNNEQFF.

V is TRBV7-2 and J is TRBJ1-2, with D possibly being TRBD1 (5 bases). The CDR3 covers 13 residues. V lost 5 bases, J lost 4 bases, and 11 bases lay in between. The germline CDR1 and CDR2 sequences are SGHTA and FQGNSA. CDR3: CASSLDRSYGYTF. Written as DNA, the CDR3 is TGTGCCAGCAGCCTAGACAGATCCTATGGCTACACCTTC.

The chain joins TRBV25-1 to TRBJ2-7; a weak D match, TRBD1 (6 bases). CDR1 and CDR2 from the germline V gene are MGHDK and SYGVNS. Between the trimmed V and J ends, which lost 2 bases and 0 bases, there was a span of 8 bases. The CDR3 runs to 14 residues. CDR3 sequence (DNA): TGTGCCAGCAGTGAACAGGGGAGCTCCTACGAGCAGTACTTC. Protein product: CASSEQGSSYEQYF.

This chain links TRBV4-2 with TRBJ2-1; TRBD2 aligns across 8 bases. This CDR3 spans 14 amino acids. The trim removed 5 bases at V and 2 bases at J, leaving 2 bases unmatched. The germline V gene has CDR1 LGHNA and CDR2 YNFKEQ. The CDR3 spells CASSSGSAYNEQFF. CDR3 DNA sequence: TGTGCCAGCAGCAGCGGGAGCGCCTACAATGAGCAGTTCTTC.

This clone is termed medium-sized (0.01 to 0.1%). The V and J genes are TRBV7-9 and TRBJ2-7; possibly TRBD2 for D (6 bases). This CDR3 is built from 14 residues. Trimming took 5 bases from V and 2 from J, leaving 13 bases between them. The germline V gene encodes CDR1 SEHNR and CDR2 FQNEAQ (reference sequence). CDR3 region: CASSPPGEPYEQYF. The CDR3 bases are TGTGCCAGCAGCCCCCCGGGGGAGCCCTACGAGCAGTACTTC.

The chain employs TRBV5-1 and TRBJ2-1; D possibly corresponds to TRBD1 (6 bases). Per the germline V gene, CDR1 is SGHRS and CDR2 is YFSETQ. Trimming stripped 0 bases from V and 0 bases from J, with 16 bases between. This CDR3 has 18 amino acids. DNA of the CDR3: TGCGCCAGCAGCTTGGTACCTCCAAGGACAGCCTCCTACAATGAGCAGTTCTTC. Protein product: CASSLVPPRTASYNEQFF.

This chain links TRBV27 with TRBJ1-1, with 7 bases lining up with TRBD1. Losses at the gene ends were 6 bases for V and 7 bases for J; bases not matched to a gene: 20. Per germline, CDR1 MNHEY and CDR2 SMNVEV (reference sequence). The CDR3 is 17 amino acids. Here the CDR3 DNA reads TGTGCCAGCAGACCCACGACGACAGGGCGTCGAGGAATTGAAGCTTTCTTT. Its protein is CASRPTTTGRRGIEAFF.

This chain connects TRBV11-2 to TRBJ2-3; D is perhaps TRBD2 (6 bases). Germline V gene sequence: CDR1 SGHAT, CDR2 FQNNGV. V lost 4 bases and J 2 bases, leaving 16 bases between the germline ends. CDR3 length: 16 amino acids. The CDR3 coding sequence is TGTGCCAGCAGCTCGATTCGTGGGCGGGACACAGATACGCAGTATTTT. Protein: CASSSIRGRDTDTQYF.

The chain employs TRBV4-3 and TRBJ1-4; tentatively, D is TRBD1 (5 bases). Germline CDR1 reads LGHNA; CDR2 reads YSLEER. The length of the CDR3 is 17 residues. The ends were cut back, 0 bases at V and 0 bases at J, with 11 bases in the middle. The CDR3 loop is CASSQDRGISTNEKLFF. DNA for the CDR3: TGCGCCAGCAGCCAAGATCGGGGGATTTCAACTAATGAAAAACTGTTTTTT.

The gene calls are TRBV7-2 and TRBJ2-1; TRBD2 aligns across 7 bases. Germline CDR1 and CDR2: SGHTA and FQGNSA. With V trimmed by 1 base and J by 3 bases, 3 bases remained unmatched. The CDR3 is 15 amino acids. The DNA of the CDR3 is TGTGCCAGCAGCTTAGAGAGGACTAGCTACAATGAGCAGTTCTTC. Protein sequence: CASSLERTSYNEQFF.

The chain combines TRBV21-1 with TRBJ1-2; the table's D call, TRBD1, was not checked against the DNA. TRBV21-1 constitutes a pseudogene. The length of the CDR3 is 14 residues. This chain's CDR3 is CASSVRDRVYGYTF. The DNA for the CDR3 is TGTGCCAGCAGCGTTAGGGACAGGGTCTATGGCTACACCTTC.

The V gene is TRBV2, the J gene TRBJ1-6; D may be TRBD1 (5 bases). Germline CDR1 is SNHLY and CDR2 is FYNNEI. The CDR3 extends over 16 amino acids. The germline V and J ends were trimmed by 6 bases and 6 bases, with 18 bases remaining between them. CDR3 bases: TGTGCCAGCAGGTCCAGGGCACTGGGATTTAATTCACCCCTCCACTTT. This gives the protein CASRSRALGFNSPLHF. The whole variable domain, remainder taken from reference TRBV2 and TRBJ1-6, is EPEVTQTPSHQVTQMGQEVILRCVPISNHLYFYWYRQILGQKVEFLVSFYNNEISEKSEIFDDQFSVERPDGSNFTLKIRSTKLEDSAMYFCASRSRALGFNSPLHFGNGTRLTVT.